This T cell receptor beta chain was observed in a study of cytomegalovirus exposure and HLA in healthy donors. The PCR used 60 Vbeta and 13 Jbeta primers. The repertoire was sequenced with immunoSEQ multiplex PCR; TCRdb's copy has only in-frame clones and lacks some. The sample lists under 200,000 clones, about 80% occurring once. V was pared by 4 bases and J by 4 bases, with 10 bases between. The CDR3 consists of 14 residues. Germline CDR1 SGHDN, CDR2 FVKESK. The sequence was obtained from a man aged 35 to 55 in good health and CMV-seronegative. The chain carries TRBV14 and TRBJ2-2; D is undetermined. The sequenced material came from PBMCs. CDR3 sequence: CASSPNMFTGELFF. The CDR3 region has the DNA TGTGCCAGCAGCCCCAACATGTTCACCGGGGAGCTGTTTTTT.